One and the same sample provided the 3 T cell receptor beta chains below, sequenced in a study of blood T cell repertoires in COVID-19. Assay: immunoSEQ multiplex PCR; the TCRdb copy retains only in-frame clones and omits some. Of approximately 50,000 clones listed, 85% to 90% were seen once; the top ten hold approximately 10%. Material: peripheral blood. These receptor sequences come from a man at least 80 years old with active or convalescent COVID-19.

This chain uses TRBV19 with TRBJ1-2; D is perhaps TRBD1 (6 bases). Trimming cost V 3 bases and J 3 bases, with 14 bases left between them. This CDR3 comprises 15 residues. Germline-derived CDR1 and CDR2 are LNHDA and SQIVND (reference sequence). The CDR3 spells CASSMDTGLYYGYTF. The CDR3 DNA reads TGTGCCAGTAGTATGGACACAGGGCTCTACTATGGCTACACCTTC. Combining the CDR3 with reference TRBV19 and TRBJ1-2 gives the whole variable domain DGGITQSPKYLFRKEGQNVTLSCEQNLNHDAMYWYRQDPGQGLRLIYYSQIVNDFQKGDIAEGYSVSREKKESFPLTVTSAQKNPTAFYLCASSMDTGLYYGYTFGSGTRLTVV.

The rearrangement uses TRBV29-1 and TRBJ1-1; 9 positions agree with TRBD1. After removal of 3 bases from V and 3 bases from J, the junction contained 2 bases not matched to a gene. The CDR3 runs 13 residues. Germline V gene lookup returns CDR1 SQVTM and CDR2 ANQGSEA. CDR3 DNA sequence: TGCAGCGTTGATACAGGGGGCTACACTGAAGCTTTCTTT. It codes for CSVDTGGYTEAFF.

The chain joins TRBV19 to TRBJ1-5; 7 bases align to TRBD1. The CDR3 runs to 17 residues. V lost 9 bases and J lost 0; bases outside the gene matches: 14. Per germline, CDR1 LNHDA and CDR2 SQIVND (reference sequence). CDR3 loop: CASQGGAGVYSNQPQHF. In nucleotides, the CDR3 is TGTGCCAGCCAGGGGGGTGCAGGCGTCTATAGCAATCAGCCCCAGCATTTT.